One and the same sample provided the 17 T cell receptor beta chains below, sequenced in a study of human T cells and chemical hapten exposure. Regarding time point: healthy volunteer bleed at 2 weeks. Unfractionated whole blood yielded the extracted total RNA. TCRdb redid the calling of the RACE reads with MiXCR, one entry per CDR3 protein. Here the sample spans approximately 90,000 distinct CDR3 sequences, around 8.8% being singletons. Input material: whole blood. These receptors all come from a female donor in good health. Some clones in this sample may be carry-over from other donors' samples.

This clonotype occurred a few times. The V gene is TRBV7-2, the J gene TRBJ2-7; D gene uncertain. The CDR3 runs to 13 residues. Trimming pared 4 bases from V and 3 bases from J, leaving 10 bases between. Germline-derived CDR1 and CDR2 are SGHTA and FQGNSA. CDR3 sequence (DNA): TGTGCCAGCAGCTCCGATCCTCTCTACGAGCAGTACTTC. Residues: CASSSDPLYEQYF. Variable domain in full (rest from reference TRBV7-2 and TRBJ2-7): GAGVSQSPSNKVTEKGKDVELRCDPISGHTALYWYRQSLGQGLEFLIYFQGNSAPDKSGLPSDRFSAERTGGSVSTLTIQRTQQEDSAVYLCASSSDPLYEQYFGPGTRLTVT.

Here the CDR3 reads CASSLTGTGDYGYTF. Here the CDR3 DNA reads TGTGCCAGCAGTTTAACAGGGACAGGGGACTATGGCTACACCTTC. The V gene is TRBV12-3 or TRBV12-4, the J gene TRBJ1-2, with 10 positions matching TRBD1. The CDR3 runs to 15 residues. The V gene end was trimmed by 2 bases and the J gene end by 3 bases; junction bases not matched to a gene: 3.

The genes are TRBV4-1 and TRBJ1-2, with 8 bases lining up with TRBD1. J gave up 6 bases and V 1 base, and 16 bases lay outside the gene matches. This CDR3 has 18 residues. Germline-derived CDR1 and CDR2 are MGHRA and YSYEKL. CDR3 bases: TGCGCCAGCAGCCAAGTCGTGATCCGGCCAGGGGGCCGGGATGGCTACACCTTC. Its translation: CASSQVVIRPGGRDGYTF.

This clonotype was recorded a few times. The chain recombines TRBV5-1 with TRBJ1-4, with no clear D. CDR1 is SGHRS, CDR2 YFSETQ, per germline. The germline V and J ends were trimmed by 3 bases and 4 bases, with 13 bases remaining between them. This CDR3 contains 15 residues. CDR3 bases: TGCGCCAGCAGCTCACAGTGGAACAGTAATGAAAAACTGTTTTTT. Translated, it gives CASSSQWNSNEKLFF. Full variable domain (remainder filled in from reference TRBV5-1 and TRBJ1-4): KAGVTQTPRYLIKTRGQQVTLSCSPISGHRSVSWYQQTPGQGLQFLFEYFSETQRNKGNFPGRFSGRQFSNSRSEMNVSTLELGDSALYLCASSSQWNSNEKLFFGSGTQLSVL.

Only a few counts were recorded for this clonotype. V and J are TRBV7-9 and TRBJ1-1, with 8 bases lining up with TRBD1. The J segment lost 5 bases and the V segment lost 1 base, leaving 3 bases of the junction unmatched. The germline gives CDR1 SEHNR, CDR2 FQNEAQ (reference sequence). The CDR3 runs 14 residues. In DNA form, the CDR3 reads TGTGCCAGCAGCTTAGTGCAGGGGGCGACTGAAGCTTTCTTT. Residues: CASSLVQGATEAFF.

This clonotype was picked up a small number of times. The chain employs TRBV20-1 and TRBJ1-5; D is uncertain. Germline CDR1 DFQATT, CDR2 SNEGSKA (reference sequence). Trimming shortened V by 5 bases and J by 6 bases, and 11 bases separated the two germline ends. The CDR3 has 12 amino acids. The CDR3 loop is CSAGRLGQPQHF. CDR3 bases: TGCAGTGCTGGTCGGCTGGGTCAGCCCCAGCATTTT.

This clonotype was counted many times. This chain uses TRBV27 with TRBJ1-5; D is ambiguous. Per the germline V gene, CDR1 is MNHEY and CDR2 is SMNVEV (reference sequence). V lost 3 bases and J lost 4, with 7 bases in between. This CDR3 comprises 13 residues. Here the CDR3 reads CASSFDENQPQHF. The CDR3 region has the DNA TGTGCCAGCAGTTTCGACGAAAATCAGCCCCAGCATTTT.

CDR3 sequence: CASSSEAGGSYNEQFF. In DNA, the CDR3 is TGTGCCAGCAGCTCGGAAGCGGGAGGGTCCTACAATGAGCAGTTCTTC. The J gene is TRBJ2-1, the V gene TRBV7-9, with 10 bases that match TRBD2. With V trimmed by 4 bases and J by 1 base, 4 bases remained unmatched. The CDR3 runs to 16 residues. Per the germline V gene, CDR1 is SEHNR and CDR2 is FQNEAQ (reference sequence).

This clonotype was counted at least ten times. The chain has TRBV3-1 and TRBJ2-4; 11 nucleotides align to TRBD1. V shed 0 bases, J shed 1 base, and the junction held 5 bases outside the gene matches. The CDR3 covers 18 residues. The germline V gene encodes CDR1 LGHDT and CDR2 YNNKEL (reference sequence). CDR3 protein: CASSQDLGTGGAKNIQYF. The CDR3 DNA sequence: TGTGCCAGCAGCCAAGATCTAGGGACAGGGGGTGCCAAAAACATTCAGTACTTC.

There are many counts of this clonotype. The chain is built from TRBV7-9 and TRBJ1-6; D possibly corresponds to TRBD1 (6 bases). Between the trimmed V and J ends, which lost 5 bases and 4 bases, there was a span of 9 bases. Germline V gene lookup returns CDR1 SEHNR and CDR2 FQNEAQ (reference sequence). The CDR3 covers 14 residues. The CDR3 reads CASSMDSYNSPLHF. The CDR3 DNA is TGTGCCAGCAGCATGGACAGTTATAATTCACCCCTCCACTTT.

This clonotype was counted between two and nine times. The V and J genes are TRBV6-2 or TRBV6-3 and TRBJ2-1; a weak D match, TRBD1 (6 bases). Trimming pared 4 bases from V and 9 bases from J, leaving 16 bases between. Germline loops: CDR1 MNHEY, CDR2 SVGEGT. The CDR3 length is 14 residues. CDR3 region: CASSWGPEVGEQFF. The CDR3 bases are TGTGCCAGCAGTTGGGGGCCCGAGGTGGGTGAGCAGTTCTTC.

To note about this clonotype: A much larger clonotype is one base distant, so this may be a read error. The rearrangement uses TRBV6-4 and TRBJ2-3, with TRBD1 identical over 8 bases. CDR3 length: 16 amino acids. Germline values: CDR1 MRHNA, CDR2 SNTAGT. The CDR3 loop is CASSDSRDRHTDTQNF. The CDR3 DNA reads TGTGCCAGCAGTGACTCGAGGGACAGGCACACAGATACGCAGAATTTT.

In this sample, this clonotype turned up many times. This chain connects TRBV20-1 to TRBJ2-1; no definite D call. Germline V gene data show CDR1 as DFQATT and CDR2 as SNEGSKA (reference sequence). This CDR3 spans 14 amino acids. V was clipped by 5 bases and J by 4 bases, with 15 bases between them. The CDR3 loop reads CSALPILEYNEQFF. CDR3 nucleotides: TGCAGTGCTCTCCCGATACTGGAATACAATGAGCAGTTCTTC.

This clonotype was counted a few times. This sequence joins TRBV5-6 and TRBJ2-7, with TRBD1 identical over 7 bases. There are 14 residues in the CDR3. Losses at the gene ends were 1 base for V and 1 base for J; bases not matched to a gene: 2. The germline CDR1 and CDR2 sequences are SGHDT and YYEEEE. CDR3 residues: CASSLKQGSYEQYF. In nucleotides, the CDR3 is TGTGCCAGCAGCTTGAAACAGGGGTCCTACGAGCAGTACTTC.

This clonotype was observed many times. The chain combines TRBV24-1 with TRBJ2-6; the match to TRBD1 covers 9 bases. The CDR3 runs 17 residues. Per the germline V gene, CDR1 is KGHDR and CDR2 is SFDVKD. The V gene end was trimmed by 4 bases and the J gene end by 4 bases; junction bases not matched to a gene: 7. In nucleotides, the CDR3 is TGTGCCACCAGTGACCGGACAGGGGATTCAGGGGCCAACGTCCTGACTTTC. Translating it yields CATSDRTGDSGANVLTF.

This clonotype came up many times. The V and J genes are TRBV6-2 or TRBV6-3 and TRBJ2-1; possibly TRBD1 for D (5 bases). V was trimmed by 6 bases and J by 7 bases, leaving 16 bases between them. There are 14 residues in the CDR3. The germline V gene has CDR1 MNHEY and CDR2 SVGEGT. CDR3 in DNA: TGTGCCAGCAGCCGAGCTTCCGACAGTAATGAGCAGTTCTTC. It yields the protein CASSRASDSNEQFF.

The V gene is TRBV11-2, the J gene TRBJ2-4; no firm D call. CDR3 length: 14 residues. V lost 5 bases to trimming and J lost 5 bases, with 13 bases between them. Germline lookup yields CDR1 SGHAT and CDR2 FQNNGV. This CDR3 is CASSLNSPQNIQYF. The CDR3 DNA reads TGTGCCAGCAGCCTTAACAGTCCCCAAAACATTCAGTACTTC.